Shown below are 26 T cell receptor beta chains from a single sample sequenced in a study of blood T cells in healthy people across ages. It was with a sample-barcoded 5' primer and a J-beta primer mix that a second PCR of about 7 to 12 cycles was run. TCRdb processed the 5' RACE reads anew with MiXCR; each CDR3 protein has one entry. The table has 1.5 million to 2 million distinct CDR3 sequences, 49% seen once. The sequencing sample was made of blood. The source of these receptors is a middle-aged woman in good health.

This clonotype was detected only a few times. The V gene is TRBV29-1, the J gene TRBJ1-2; D possibly corresponds to TRBD1 (5 bases). Trimming pared 7 bases from V and 4 bases from J, leaving 10 bases between. CDR3 size: 11 residues. Per the germline V gene, CDR1 is SQVTM and CDR2 is ANQGSEA. CDR3: CSGGTSYGYTF. CDR3 sequence (DNA): TGCAGCGGGGGGACGAGCTATGGCTACACCTTC.

This clonotype showed up many times. The gene calls are TRBV29-1 and TRBJ2-7; 7 nucleotides align to TRBD1. CDR3 length: 13 residues. Germline values: CDR1 SQVTM, CDR2 ANQGSEA. J lost 7 bases, V lost 3 bases, and 9 bases had no gene match. The CDR3 sequence: CSVDLAGGEEQYF. CDR3 in DNA: TGCAGCGTTGACTTGGCAGGGGGTGAAGAGCAGTACTTC.

The rearrangement links TRBV2 to TRBJ2-1, with D perhaps matching TRBD2 (6 bases). This CDR3 is built from 16 residues. Germline V gives CDR1 SNHLY, CDR2 FYNNEI. Trimming pared 4 bases from V and 9 bases from J, leaving 22 bases between. This chain's CDR3 is CASSGTGTHPKSEQFF. In nucleotides, the CDR3 is TGTGCCAGCAGTGGGACCGGGACTCACCCCAAGAGTGAGCAGTTCTTC.

The J gene is TRBJ2-5, the V gene TRBV4-1; possibly TRBD2 for D (6 bases). Germline CDR1 is MGHRA and CDR2 is YSYEKL. V lost 8 bases and J lost 11, with 15 bases in between. The CDR3 has 11 residues. The CDR3 loop is CASWSSGEQYF. DNA of the CDR3: TGCGCCAGCTGGAGTTCGGGAGAGCAGTACTTC.

This clonotype was counted a few times. This chain joins TRBV5-5 and TRBJ2-7; 7 nucleotides line up with TRBD2. The CDR3 consists of 12 residues. The V gene's germline CDR1 is SGHKS and CDR2 YYEKEE (reference sequence). Trimming at V came to 4 bases and at J to 11 bases, leaving 9 bases not matched to a gene. CDR3 nucleotides: TGTGCCAGCAGCACGGGCCCCGGGAGGAAGTACTTC. Translation: CASSTGPGRKYF.

This rearrangement joins TRBV6-6 to TRBJ1-2; 8 bases line up with TRBD1. Germline V gives CDR1 MNHNY, CDR2 SVGAGI (reference sequence). The CDR3 sequence is 15 residues long. Trimming cost V 2 bases and J 3 bases; bases outside gene matches: 5. CDR3 DNA sequence: TGTGCCAGCAGTTACCTGGACAGGGCCGACTATGGCTACACCTTC. Translating it yields CASSYLDRADYGYTF.

This clonotype was observed once. This chain uses TRBV20-1 with TRBJ2-5, with D maybe TRBD1 (7 bases). This CDR3 is 16 amino acids long. The germline V gene encodes CDR1 DFQATT and CDR2 SNEGSKA (reference sequence). The V end was cut by 3 bases, the J end by 11 bases, with 28 bases between. The CDR3 nucleotides read TGCAGTGCTAGTGATCGCAGGGGGGAATCCTACAATGAGCAGTACTTC. Translating gives CSASDRRGESYNEQYF.

This clonotype was picked up a small number of times. The chain links TRBV28 to TRBJ1-2; D is perhaps TRBD1 (6 bases). The V and J ends lost 6 bases and 5 bases respectively, with 19 bases between them. This CDR3 has 15 residues. Germline V gene lookup returns CDR1 MDHEN and CDR2 SYDVKM. The CDR3, as DNA: TGTGCCAGCAGCACCCGCGGGGGCGTGAGATATGGCTACACCTTC. The encoded protein is CASSTRGGVRYGYTF.

Comment on this clonotype: Given the absence of the conserved phenylalanine or tryptophan at the CDR3 end, a read error is likely. This chain links TRBV6-2 or TRBV6-3 with TRBJ2-1; maybe TRBD1 (6 bases). With the DNA end fitting TRBJ2-7 better, the J assignment may be wrong. The CDR3 runs 16 residues. Per the germline V gene, CDR1 is MNHEY and CDR2 is SVGEGT. CDR3 residues: CASSYSRQERTYEQYL. The CDR3 nucleotides read TGTGCCAGCAGTTACTCGAGACAGGAGAGGACCTACGAGCAGTACCTC.

This clonotype occurred a few times. The chain is built from TRBV12-3 or TRBV12-4 and TRBJ1-2; no clear D. V was pared by 2 bases and J by 5 bases, with 9 bases between. CDR3 size: 13 residues. CDR3 nucleotide sequence: TGTGCCAGCAGTTTACGGCTTTATTATGGCTACACCTTC. Its protein product is CASSLRLYYGYTF.

This clonotype was counted ten times or more. The genes are TRBV29-1 and TRBJ2-7; TRBD1 aligns across 7 bases. The V gene end was trimmed by 4 bases and the J gene end by 3 bases; junction bases not matched to a gene: 3. Germline loops: CDR1 SQVTM, CDR2 ANQGSEA. The CDR3 extends over 12 amino acids. The CDR3, as DNA: TGCAGCGTTGTTGACAGGGTCTACGAGCAGTACTTC. It is translated as CSVVDRVYEQYF.

The gene calls are TRBV5-6 and TRBJ1-2; D is unresolved. The CDR3 is 14 amino acids. Germline V gene lookup returns CDR1 SGHDT and CDR2 YYEEEE. Trimming stripped 6 bases from V and 3 bases from J, with 15 bases between. The CDR3, as DNA: TGTGCCAGCACCGTAGGGTTTGGCGACTATGGCTACACCTTC. Protein: CASTVGFGDYGYTF.

This chain uses TRBV29-1 with TRBJ2-4, with 14 bases that match TRBD2. The germline gives CDR1 SQVTM, CDR2 ANQGSEA. The CDR3 is 14 amino acids. V trimming: 6 bases; J trimming: 8 bases; junction bases outside the gene matches: 6. The CDR3 coding sequence is TGCAGCGTCAGGGGGACTAGCGGGGGAGACATTCAGTACTTC. Translating gives CSVRGTSGGDIQYF.

This chain joins TRBV12-3 or TRBV12-4 and TRBJ1-1; tentatively, D is TRBD1 (6 bases). Trimming left V 3 bases short and J 5 bases short, with 19 bases between. The CDR3 length is 16 residues. In DNA, the CDR3 is TGTGCCAGCAGTTTCACGATTGGGGGCTCGGGTACTGAAGCTTTCTTT. It encodes CASSFTIGGSGTEAFF.

This rearrangement joins TRBV29-1 to TRBJ2-3; 10 bases map to TRBD1. V was clipped by 1 base and J by 1 base; unmatched bases: 2. The CDR3 has 15 residues. The V gene's germline CDR1 is SQVTM and CDR2 ANQGSEA. The CDR3 loop reads CSVEAGTGGTDTQYF. CDR3 DNA sequence: TGCAGCGTTGAAGCCGGGACAGGGGGCACAGATACGCAGTATTTT.

The V call is TRBV5-1, the J call TRBJ2-1; 7 nucleotides line up with TRBD2. CDR3 length equals 16 residues. V gave up 3 bases and J gave up 7 bases; unmatched junction bases: 13. Germline V gives CDR1 SGHRS, CDR2 YFSETQ. CDR3 in amino acids: CASSSGLVVGVNEQFF. The CDR3 coding sequence is TGCGCCAGCAGCTCCGGACTAGTCGTAGGGGTGAATGAGCAGTTCTTC.

The J gene is TRBJ1-2, the V gene TRBV5-1, with 8 bases identical to TRBD1. The CDR3 spans 13 residues. The V gene end was trimmed by 10 bases and the J gene end by 3 bases; junction bases not matched to a gene: 8. Germline CDR1 is SGHRS and CDR2 is YFSETQ. The DNA of the CDR3 is TGCGCCGCGGACAGGGTGGAGGACTATGGCTACACCTTC. As protein: CAADRVEDYGYTF.

This clonotype appeared a few times. The CDR3: CASSNLGGVGSETQYF. For the CDR3, the DNA is TGTGCCAGCAGTAACCTAGGGGGCGTAGGATCCGAGACCCAGTACTTC. V usage is TRBV6-6 and J usage is TRBJ2-5; 7 positions match TRBD1. V lost 5 bases and J lost 5; bases outside the gene matches: 14. The CDR3 is 16 amino acids. In germline, CDR1 is MNHNY, CDR2 SVGAGI (reference sequence).

The chain employs TRBV7-9 and TRBJ1-6; TRBD1 might be the D (5 bases). Germline V lookup: CDR1 SEHNR, CDR2 FQNEAQ (reference sequence). CDR3 length: 14 amino acids. The V end was cut by 4 bases, the J end by 7 bases, with 11 bases between. CDR3 nucleotide sequence: TGTGCCAGCAGCTGGGCACCAGGGAATTCACCCCTCCACTTT. It specifies CASSWAPGNSPLHF.

The chain links TRBV29-1 to TRBJ2-7; 15 bases are shared with TRBD2. CDR3 size: 15 residues. The V gene end was trimmed by 3 bases and the J gene end by 4 bases; junction bases not matched to a gene: 4. Germline V gene data show CDR1 as SQVTM and CDR2 as ANQGSEA. The CDR3 sequence: CSVEGTSGGQYEQYF. The DNA for the CDR3 is TGCAGCGTTGAGGGGACTAGCGGGGGGCAGTACGAGCAGTACTTC.

The J gene is TRBJ1-2, the V gene TRBV21-1; the table's D call, TRBD1, has no DNA check behind it. TRBV21-1 is classified as a pseudogene. This CDR3 is built from 15 residues. CDR3 residues: CASSSGTEDSYGYTF. The DNA for the CDR3 is TGTGCCAGCAGCAGCGGGACAGAGGACTCCTATGGCTACACCTTC.

This clonotype showed up just a few times. This chain joins TRBV28 and TRBJ2-3; 7 positions match TRBD1. Germline CDR1 reads MDHEN; CDR2 reads SYDVKM. The CDR3 totals 13 residues. V shed 3 bases and J 9 bases; nucleotides not matched to a gene: 6. This CDR3 is CASSFPDRDTQYF. The CDR3 nucleotides read TGTGCCAGCAGTTTCCCCGACAGGGACACGCAGTATTTT. Full variable domain (missing parts from reference TRBV28 and TRBJ2-3): DVKVTQSSRYLVKRTGEKVFLECVQDMDHENMFWYRQDPGLGLRLIYFSYDVKMKEKGDIPEGYSVSREKKERFSLILESASTNQTSMYLCASSFPDRDTQYFGPGTRLTVL.

V and J are TRBV9 and TRBJ1-2; no reliable D call. The germline gives CDR1 SGDLS, CDR2 YYNGEE. V was cut by 4 bases and J by 4 bases, with 8 bases left in between. This CDR3 comprises 12 residues. CDR3 bases: TGTGCCAGCAGCTCGGACTTCTATGGCTACACCTTC. As protein: CASSSDFYGYTF.

The V and J genes are TRBV24-1 and TRBJ2-3, with TRBD2 matching 9 bases. V shed 7 bases, J shed 9 bases, and the junction held 10 bases outside the gene matches. Germline assignment: CDR1 KGHDR and CDR2 SFDVKD. The length of the CDR3 is 14 residues. The CDR3 spells CATRVSGGRHTQYF. CDR3 coding DNA: TGTGCCACCAGGGTGAGCGGGGGGAGGCACACGCAGTATTTT.

The chain joins TRBV5-1 to TRBJ2-7; TRBD1 is a possible D gene (6 bases). This CDR3 has 15 amino acids. V was clipped by 0 bases and J by 2 bases, with 12 bases between them. Germline CDR1 is SGHRS and CDR2 is YFSETQ. The CDR3 DNA sequence: TGCGCCAGCAGCTTGGCCGGACAGCAAGCCTACGAGCAGTACTTC. Protein product: CASSLAGQQAYEQYF.

This clonotype has at least ten counts. This rearrangement joins TRBV29-1 to TRBJ2-7; 11 nucleotides match TRBD1. The J segment lost 4 bases and the V segment lost 0 bases, leaving 8 bases of the junction unmatched. Germline CDR1 and CDR2: SQVTM and ANQGSEA. The CDR3 spans 16 residues. CDR3 sequence (DNA): TGCAGCGTTGAAGATCCTAGGACAGGGGGCTCGTACGAGCAGTACTTC. Its translation: CSVEDPRTGGSYEQYF.